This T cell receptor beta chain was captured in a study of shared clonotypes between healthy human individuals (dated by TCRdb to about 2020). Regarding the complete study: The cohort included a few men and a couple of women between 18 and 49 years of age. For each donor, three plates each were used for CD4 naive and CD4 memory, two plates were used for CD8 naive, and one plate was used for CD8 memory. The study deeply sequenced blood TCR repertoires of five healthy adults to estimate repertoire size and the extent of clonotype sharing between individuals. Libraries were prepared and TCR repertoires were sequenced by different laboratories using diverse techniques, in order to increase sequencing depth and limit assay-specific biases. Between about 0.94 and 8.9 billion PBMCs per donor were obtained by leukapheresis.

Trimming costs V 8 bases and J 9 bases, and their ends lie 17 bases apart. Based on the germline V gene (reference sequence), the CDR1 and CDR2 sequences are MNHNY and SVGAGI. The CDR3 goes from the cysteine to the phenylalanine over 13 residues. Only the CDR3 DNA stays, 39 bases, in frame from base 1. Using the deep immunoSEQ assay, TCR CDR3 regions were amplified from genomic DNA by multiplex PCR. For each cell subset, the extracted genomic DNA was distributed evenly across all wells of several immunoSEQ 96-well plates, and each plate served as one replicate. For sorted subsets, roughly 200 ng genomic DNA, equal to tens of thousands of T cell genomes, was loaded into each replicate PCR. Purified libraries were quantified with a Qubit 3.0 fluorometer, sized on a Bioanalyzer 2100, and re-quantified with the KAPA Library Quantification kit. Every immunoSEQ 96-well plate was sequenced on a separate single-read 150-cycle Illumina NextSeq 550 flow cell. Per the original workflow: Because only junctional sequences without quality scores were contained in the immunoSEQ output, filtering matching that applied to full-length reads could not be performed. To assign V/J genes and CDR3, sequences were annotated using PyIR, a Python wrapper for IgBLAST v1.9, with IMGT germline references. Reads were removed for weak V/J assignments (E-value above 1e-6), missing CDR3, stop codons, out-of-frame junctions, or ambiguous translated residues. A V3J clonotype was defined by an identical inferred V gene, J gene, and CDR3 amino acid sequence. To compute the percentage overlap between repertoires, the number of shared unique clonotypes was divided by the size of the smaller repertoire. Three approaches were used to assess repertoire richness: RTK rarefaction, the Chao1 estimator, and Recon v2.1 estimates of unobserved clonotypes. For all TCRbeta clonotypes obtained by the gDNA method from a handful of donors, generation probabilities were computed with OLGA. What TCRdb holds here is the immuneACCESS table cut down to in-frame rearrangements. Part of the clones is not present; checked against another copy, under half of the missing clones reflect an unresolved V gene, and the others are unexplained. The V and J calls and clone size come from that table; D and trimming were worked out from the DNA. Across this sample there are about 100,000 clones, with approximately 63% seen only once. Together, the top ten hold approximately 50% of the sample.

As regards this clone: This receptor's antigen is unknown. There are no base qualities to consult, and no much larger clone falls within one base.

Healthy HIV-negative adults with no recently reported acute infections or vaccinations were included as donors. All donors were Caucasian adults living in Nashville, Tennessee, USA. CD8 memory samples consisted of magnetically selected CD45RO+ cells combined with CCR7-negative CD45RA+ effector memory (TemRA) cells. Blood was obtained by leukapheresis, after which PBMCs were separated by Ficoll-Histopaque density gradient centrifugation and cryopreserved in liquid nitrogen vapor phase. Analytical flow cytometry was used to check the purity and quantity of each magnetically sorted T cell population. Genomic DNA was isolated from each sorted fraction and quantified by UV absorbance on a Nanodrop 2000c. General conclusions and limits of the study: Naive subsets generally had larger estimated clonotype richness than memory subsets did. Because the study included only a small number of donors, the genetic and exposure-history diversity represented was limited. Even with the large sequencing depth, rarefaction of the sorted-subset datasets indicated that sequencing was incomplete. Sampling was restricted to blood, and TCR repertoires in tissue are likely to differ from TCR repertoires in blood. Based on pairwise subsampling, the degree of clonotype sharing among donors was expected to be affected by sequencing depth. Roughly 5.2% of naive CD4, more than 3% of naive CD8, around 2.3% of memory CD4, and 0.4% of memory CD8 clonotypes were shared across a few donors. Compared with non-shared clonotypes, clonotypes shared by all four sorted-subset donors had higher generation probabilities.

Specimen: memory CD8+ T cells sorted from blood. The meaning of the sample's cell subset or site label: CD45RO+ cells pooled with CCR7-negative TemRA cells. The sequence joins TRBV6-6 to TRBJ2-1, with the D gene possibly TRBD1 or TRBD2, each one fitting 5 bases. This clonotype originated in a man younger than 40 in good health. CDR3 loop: CASLMGELGEQFF. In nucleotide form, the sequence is TGTGCCAGCCTTATGGGGGAGTTGGGTGAGCAGTTCTTC.